Following are 32 T cell receptor beta chains from one sample sequenced in a study of blood T cell repertoires in COVID-19 (dated by TCRdb to the early 2020s). Libraries were prepared through the immunoSEQ multiplex PCR assay. As stored in TCRdb, this immuneACCESS dataset retains in-frame rearrangements with V and J assigned. A fraction of the clones does not appear; measured against another copy, unresolved V genes explain less than half of the discrepancy, and the remainder lacks a known reason. In all, the sample holds over 200,000 clones, and over 70% of those were seen once. The ten largest clones capture 7.5% to 9% of the sample. The specimen sequenced was peripheral blood. The receptors were sampled from a woman aged 80 or over with acute or convalescent COVID-19.

The chain carries TRBV11-2 and TRBJ2-5, with D perhaps matching TRBD2 (6 bases). Trimming took 1 base from V and 2 from J, leaving 11 bases between them. Germline V gene lookup returns CDR1 SGHAT and CDR2 FQNNGV. There are 15 residues in the CDR3. The CDR3: CASSLVAGRQETQYF. CDR3 DNA: TGTGCCAGCAGCTTAGTGGCGGGACGGCAAGAGACCCAGTACTTC.

The chain links TRBV28 to TRBJ2-5; 14 bases fit TRBD2. The CDR3 sequence is 14 residues long. Germline V gene lookup returns CDR1 MDHEN and CDR2 SYDVKM. V was clipped by 8 bases and J by 4 bases; unmatched bases: 3. In nucleotides, the CDR3 is TGTGCCAGCGGGACTAGCGGGAGTGGAGAGACCCAGTACTTC. Protein sequence: CASGTSGSGETQYF.

The rearrangement uses TRBV2 and TRBJ2-7; TRBD2 agrees at 8 bases. CDR1 is SNHLY and CDR2 is FYNNEI in the germline V gene. The CDR3 extends over 13 amino acids. J was trimmed by 1 base and V by 7 bases; bases with no gene match: 3. The CDR3 here is CASMASGSYEQYF. CDR3 nucleotide sequence: TGTGCCAGCATGGCTAGCGGGTCCTACGAGCAGTACTTC.

V and J are TRBV24-1 and TRBJ2-1; the match to TRBD1 covers 10 bases. The germline gives CDR1 KGHDR, CDR2 SFDVKD. J gave up 6 bases and V 2 bases, and 6 bases lay outside the gene matches. This CDR3 spans 16 amino acids. CDR3 in DNA: TGTGCCACCAGTGATTGGAGGACAGGGGGAGCCAATGAGCAGTTCTTC. It translates to CATSDWRTGGANEQFF.

The chain employs TRBV5-1 and TRBJ1-5; 8 positions agree with TRBD1. Per the germline V gene, CDR1 is SGHRS and CDR2 is YFSETQ. This CDR3 has 13 amino acids. V trimming: 4 bases; J trimming: 6 bases; junction bases outside the gene matches: 3. CDR3 protein: CASSQTGGQPQHF. The CDR3 nucleotides are TGCGCCAGCAGCCAAACAGGGGGTCAGCCCCAGCATTTT. The complete variable domain, with remaining parts taken from reference TRBV5-1 and TRBJ1-5, reads KAGVTQTPRYLIKTRGQQVTLSCSPISGHRSVSWYQQTPGQGLQFLFEYFSETQRNKGNFPGRFSGRQFSNSRSEMNVSTLELGDSALYLCASSQTGGQPQHFGDGTRLSIL.

The rearrangement uses TRBV10-2 and TRBJ2-5; TRBD2 agrees at 15 bases. The CDR3 is made up of 15 amino acids. J was trimmed by 5 bases and V by 2 bases; bases with no gene match: 0. Germline CDR1 and CDR2: WSHSY and SAAADI. The CDR3 nucleotides are TGCGCCAGCAGTGAGGGACTAGCGGGGGGGGAGACCCAGTACTTC. Its translation is CASSEGLAGGETQYF.

The CDR3 DNA reads as TGTGCCAGCAGCAAAGCGGGGGAGGGAGGGAACACCGGGGAGCTGTTTTTT. Its protein product is CASSKAGEGGNTGELFF. This chain connects TRBV21-1 to TRBJ2-2; TRBD2, as called in the table, went unchecked against the DNA. TRBV21-1 is marked as a pseudogene. The CDR3 consists of 17 residues.

The rearrangement uses TRBV7-2 and TRBJ1-1; D unresolved. CDR1 and CDR2 (germline): SGHTA, FQGNSA. There are 17 residues in the CDR3. Trimming took 4 bases from V and 0 from J, leaving 18 bases between them. DNA for the CDR3: TGTGCCAGCAGCTCGAGGATGGGGAGAGTAATGAACACTGAAGCTTTCTTT. Protein: CASSSRMGRVMNTEAFF. Combining the CDR3 with reference TRBV7-2 and TRBJ1-1 gives the whole variable domain GAGVSQSPSNKVTEKGKDVELRCDPISGHTALYWYRQSLGQGLEFLIYFQGNSAPDKSGLPSDRFSAERTGGSVSTLTIQRTQQEDSAVYLCASSSRMGRVMNTEAFFGQGTRLTVV.

The chain recombines TRBV5-6 with TRBJ1-4; perhaps TRBD1 as D (6 bases). CDR3 size: 16 residues. V lost 0 bases to trimming and J lost 0 bases, with 9 bases between them. CDR1 is SGHDT and CDR2 is YYEEEE in the germline V gene. This CDR3 reads CASSLGQGTTNEKLFF. The DNA for the CDR3 is TGTGCCAGCAGCTTGGGGCAGGGGACAACTAATGAAAAACTGTTTTTT.

J is TRBJ2-5 and V is TRBV2, with 8 bases fitting TRBD2. Germline values: CDR1 SNHLY, CDR2 FYNNEI. With V trimmed by 11 bases and J by 1 base, 12 bases remained unmatched. This CDR3 contains 15 residues. As DNA, the CDR3 is TGTGCCTGCGCCCGCGACCGGGGGGGCCAAGAGACCCAGTACTTC. As protein: CACARDRGGQETQYF.

CDR3 in amino acids: CASSLESVSHEQYF. The DNA of the CDR3 is TGTGCCAGCAGCTTAGAGTCAGTTTCCCACGAGCAGTACTTC. The rearrangement joins TRBV11-2 to TRBJ2-7; D is ambiguous. This CDR3 has 14 residues. Germline assignment: CDR1 SGHAT and CDR2 FQNNGV. V lost 0 bases and J lost 5, with 11 bases in between.

The J gene is TRBJ1-2, the V gene TRBV10-1, with 7 bases identical to TRBD1. Germline V gene data show CDR1 as WNHNN and CDR2 as SYGVQD (reference sequence). V lost 5 bases, J lost 7 bases, and 10 bases stayed unmatched. CDR3 size: 14 residues. DNA of the CDR3: TGCGCCAGCAGTTTCACTCCACAGGGGATTGGCTACACCTTC. Translated, it gives CASSFTPQGIGYTF.

J is TRBJ2-1 and V is TRBV6-4; D is uncertain. CDR3 length: 14 residues. The V gene lost 4 bases and the J gene lost 0 bases, with 7 bases spanning the gap. The germline CDR1 and CDR2 sequences are MRHNA and SNTAGT. CDR3 nucleotides: TGTGCCAGCAGTGGAGGCACCTCCTACAATGAGCAGTTCTTC. Encoded protein: CASSGGTSYNEQFF.

The genes are TRBV20-1 and TRBJ2-3, with 10 bases lining up with TRBD2. V gave up 3 bases and J gave up 2 bases; unmatched junction bases: 8. The CDR3 contains 16 residues. In germline, CDR1 is DFQATT, CDR2 SNEGSKA (reference sequence). This CDR3 is CSASIPSGGLTDTQYF. The CDR3 nucleotides read TGCAGTGCTAGTATTCCTAGCGGGGGCCTCACAGATACGCAGTATTTT.

The V call is TRBV19, the J call TRBJ2-3; 7 bases align to TRBD1. The CDR3 spans 14 residues. V dropped 3 bases and J dropped 2; count of bases not matched to a gene: 2. The germline gives CDR1 LNHDA, CDR2 SQIVND (reference sequence). The CDR3 protein is CASSMGQTTDTQYF. CDR3 DNA sequence: TGTGCCAGTAGTATGGGACAGACCACAGATACGCAGTATTTT.

The V and J genes are TRBV7-3 and TRBJ2-5, with a possible D match to TRBD2 (5 bases). The germline gives CDR1 SGHTA, CDR2 FQGTGA. Deletions cut 2 bases from V and 2 bases from J, with 12 bases between. The CDR3 runs to 15 residues. CDR3 coding DNA: TGTGCCAGCAGCTTAGGGTCGACTATACAAGAGACCCAGTACTTC. Translation: CASSLGSTIQETQYF.

Here the CDR3 DNA reads TGTGCCAGCAGCGTCAGGGCAGGGGAAGGTGGCTACACCTTC. Protein product: CASSVRAGEGGYTF. This chain connects TRBV9 to TRBJ1-2; TRBD1 is a possible D gene (6 bases). This CDR3 spans 14 amino acids. Germline V gene lookup returns CDR1 SGDLS and CDR2 YYNGEE. Trimming took 2 bases from V and 7 from J, leaving 15 bases between them.

The V and J genes are TRBV3-1 (or the pseudogene TRBV3-2) and TRBJ1-1; D is possibly TRBD1 (6 bases). V lost 0 bases and J 5 bases, leaving 16 bases between the germline ends. The CDR3 is 16 residues long. CDR1 LGHDT and CDR2 YNNKEL come from the germline V gene (reference sequence). CDR3 sequence: CASSQDGWGLGTEAFF. The CDR3 nucleotides read TGTGCCAGCAGCCAAGATGGTTGGGGGCTAGGGACTGAAGCTTTCTTT.

The V call is TRBV11-2, the J call TRBJ1-2; no clear D gene. Germline V lookup: CDR1 SGHAT, CDR2 FQNNGV. This CDR3 has 15 residues. With 4 bases removed from V and 3 bases from J, the gap between germline ends came to 15 bases. The CDR3 spells CASSSRLARDYGYTF. CDR3 nucleotides: TGTGCCAGCAGCTCCAGGTTGGCGCGGGACTATGGCTACACCTTC.

The chain joins TRBV19 to TRBJ2-1; 8 bases are shared with TRBD2. Germline values: CDR1 LNHDA, CDR2 SQIVND (reference sequence). This CDR3 has 13 amino acids. V gave up 1 base and J gave up 9 bases; unmatched junction bases: 2. The CDR3 loop reads CASSIALAGEQFF. The DNA of the CDR3 is TGTGCCAGTAGTATAGCCCTAGCGGGTGAGCAGTTCTTC.

The chain is built from TRBV7-2 and TRBJ2-7; 7 positions agree with TRBD1. Trimming removed 4 bases from V and 2 bases from J; junction bases left unmatched: 17. CDR3 length: 18 amino acids. Per the germline V gene, CDR1 is SGHTA and CDR2 is FQGNSA. The CDR3 sequence is CASSSYTHSGTAAYEQYF. CDR3 in DNA: TGTGCCAGCAGCTCTTACACCCATTCCGGGACAGCAGCCTACGAGCAGTACTTC.

In its sample, this clone was seen once. V and J are TRBV20-1 and TRBJ1-4; 7 bases line up with TRBD1. The junction had 4 bases not matched to a gene; V was cut back by 3 bases and J by 3 bases. CDR1 is DFQATT and CDR2 is SNEGSKA in the germline V gene (reference sequence). The length of the CDR3 is 14 residues. CDR3: CSASNRGSNEKLFF. In DNA, the CDR3 is TGCAGTGCTAGTAACAGGGGATCTAATGAAAAACTGTTTTTT.

This chain connects TRBV3-1 (or the pseudogene TRBV3-2) to TRBJ2-1; 11 bases line up with TRBD2. Unmatched junction bases numbered 1, after V lost 4 bases and J lost 5 bases. The CDR3 is 14 amino acids. The V gene's germline CDR1 is LGHDT and CDR2 YNNKEL (reference sequence). The CDR3 reads CASSLAGGDNEQFF. Here the CDR3 DNA reads TGTGCCAGCAGCCTAGCGGGGGGGGACAATGAGCAGTTCTTC.

A few counts support this clone. This chain uses TRBV6-5 with TRBJ2-5; 7 bases agree with TRBD1. Germline loops: CDR1 MNHEY, CDR2 SVGAGI. Trimming cost V 7 bases and J 1 base; bases outside gene matches: 6. This CDR3 is built from 14 residues. CDR3 residues: CASTGTAVQETQYF. The CDR3 DNA is TGTGCCAGCACAGGGACAGCGGTCCAAGAGACCCAGTACTTC.

This clone was detected only once. The gene calls are TRBV27 and TRBJ1-6; D unresolved. V was cut by 3 bases and J by 2 bases, with 14 bases left in between. CDR3 length: 17 amino acids. CDR1 MNHEY and CDR2 SMNVEV come from the germline V gene (reference sequence). CDR3 protein: CASSLKLGSTYNSPLHF. CDR3 nucleotides: TGTGCCAGCAGTTTGAAGCTAGGTAGCACCTATAATTCACCCCTCCACTTT.

Only one count was recorded for this clone. The V call is TRBV19, the J call TRBJ1-4; D possibly corresponds to TRBD1 (5 bases). CDR3 length equals 17 residues. The V end was cut by 2 bases, the J end by 6 bases, with 19 bases between. From germline, CDR1 is LNHDA and CDR2 SQIVND (reference sequence). DNA of the CDR3: TGTGCCAGTAGTATACGGCAATGGAGGGGTGCAGATGAAAAACTGTTTTTT. As protein: CASSIRQWRGADEKLFF.

V and J are TRBV19 and TRBJ2-1; D is possibly TRBD2 (6 bases). Germline loops: CDR1 LNHDA, CDR2 SQIVND (reference sequence). Trimming removed 3 bases from V and 6 bases from J, with 12 bases in between. CDR3 length: 14 residues. CDR3 protein: CASSISSVGNEQFF. The CDR3 bases are TGTGCCAGTAGTATTTCTAGCGTCGGCAATGAGCAGTTCTTC.

The chain joins TRBV6-2 or TRBV6-3 to TRBJ2-5; TRBD2 aligns across 13 bases. The CDR3 is made up of 15 amino acids. Trimming removed 6 bases from V and 4 bases from J; junction bases left unmatched: 5. CDR1 and CDR2 (germline): MNHEY, SVGEGT. This chain's CDR3 is CASSQGLAGTETQYF. The DNA of the CDR3 is TGTGCCAGCAGCCAGGGACTAGCGGGGACAGAGACCCAGTACTTC.

This clone occurred once. V and J are TRBV15 and TRBJ2-2; 10 nucleotides match TRBD2. Germline lookup yields CDR1 LNHNV and CDR2 YYDKDF (reference sequence). The CDR3 has 17 amino acids. Germline trimming cut 5 bases from V and 2 bases from J; bases unmatched to any gene: 8. The CDR3 DNA is TGTGCCACCAGCCCCCGACTAGCGGGCGCCAACACCGGGGAGCTGTTTTTT. This translates into CATSPRLAGANTGELFF.

The chain employs TRBV4-1 and TRBJ2-3, with 12 bases lining up with TRBD2. The CDR3 has 19 residues. Germline-derived CDR1 and CDR2 are MGHRA and YSYEKL. J lost 2 bases, V lost 0 bases, and 9 bases had no gene match. CDR3 sequence reads: CASSQDGPGLAGNTDTQYF. Here the CDR3 DNA reads TGCGCCAGCAGCCAAGATGGCCCTGGACTAGCGGGAAACACAGATACGCAGTATTTT.

The chain combines TRBV7-9 with TRBJ2-3; 8 bases fit TRBD2. CDR1 SEHNR and CDR2 FQNEAQ come from the germline V gene (reference sequence). V shed 5 bases, J shed 3 bases, and the junction held 13 bases outside the gene matches. The length of the CDR3 is 17 residues. The CDR3 region is CASSPITRGGRTDTQYF. CDR3 coding DNA: TGTGCCAGCAGCCCCATCACACGGGGGGGCCGGACAGATACGCAGTATTTT.

V and J are TRBV11-2 and TRBJ2-1, with 10 bases that match TRBD2. The J segment lost 3 bases and the V segment lost 4 bases, leaving 9 bases of the junction unmatched. The CDR3 is made up of 17 amino acids. The germline CDR1 and CDR2 sequences are SGHAT and FQNNGV. The DNA for the CDR3 is TGTGCCAGCAGCTCCACAGAAGCGGGAGGGTTCTACAATGAGCAGTTCTTC. Protein product: CASSSTEAGGFYNEQFF.